This T cell receptor beta chain derives from a study of long-term antiretroviral therapy in people with HIV. At the level of the study: First collections came about a decade before the 2015 immediate-ART recommendation. Study results and limitations: Every time point showed a repertoire led by clones expanded before ART. Increased diversity was seen after ART, yet it remained lower than in transplant donor controls.

Every specimen provided 1-10 million cryopreserved PBMC before DNA extraction took place. Run at survey level, the immunoSEQ assay was version v3.0. The method was immunoSEQ multiplex PCR; TCRdb's version includes in-frame clones alone and lacks a portion of them. The sample lists roughly 7,100 clones, roughly 80% occurring once. This CDR3 has 15 amino acids. CDR1 and CDR2 from the germline V gene are SNHLY and FYNNEI. Germline trimming cut 1 base from V and 6 bases from J; bases unmatched to any gene: 6. Worth noting for this clone: What it recognizes is unknown.

The origin of this receptor is a man in his forties or fifties with HIV. The V call is TRBV2, the J call TRBJ2-3, with TRBD2 identical over 8 bases. The sequenced sample was unsorted PBMCs, obtained 1.1 years after starting antiretroviral therapy. For the CDR3, the DNA is TGTGCCAGCAGTGAAGGAGTAGCGGGGAGTGATACGCAGTATTTT. It specifies CASSEGVAGSDTQYF.